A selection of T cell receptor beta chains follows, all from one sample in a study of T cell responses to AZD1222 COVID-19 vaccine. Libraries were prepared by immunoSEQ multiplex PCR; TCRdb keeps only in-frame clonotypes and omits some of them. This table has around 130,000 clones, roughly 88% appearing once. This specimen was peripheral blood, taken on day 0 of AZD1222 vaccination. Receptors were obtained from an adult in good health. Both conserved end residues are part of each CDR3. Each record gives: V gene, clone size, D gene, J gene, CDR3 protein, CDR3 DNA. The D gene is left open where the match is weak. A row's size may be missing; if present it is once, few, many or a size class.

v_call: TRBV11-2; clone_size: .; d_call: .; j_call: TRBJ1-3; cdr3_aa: CASSLETWDTIYF; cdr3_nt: TGTGCCAGCAGCTTAGAGACGTGGGACACCATATATTTT
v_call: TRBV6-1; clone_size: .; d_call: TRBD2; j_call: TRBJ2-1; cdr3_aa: CASSEKAPEEAGGPDEQFF; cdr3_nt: TGTGCCAGCAGTGAAAAAGCCCCTGAGGAAGCGGGAGGGCCAGATGAGCAGTTCTTC
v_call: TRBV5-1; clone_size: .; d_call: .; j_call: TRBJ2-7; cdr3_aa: CASSLGGVHYEQYF; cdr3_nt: TGCGCCAGCAGCTTGGGAGGGGTCCACTACGAGCAGTACTTC
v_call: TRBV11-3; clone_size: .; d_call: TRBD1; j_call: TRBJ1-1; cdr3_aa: CASSTGTGGTEAFF; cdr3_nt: TGTGCCAGCAGCACCGGGACAGGGGGCACTGAAGCTTTCTTT
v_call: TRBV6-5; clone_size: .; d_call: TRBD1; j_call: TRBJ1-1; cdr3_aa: CASRSTGGNTEAFF; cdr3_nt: TGTGCCAGCAGGTCGACAGGGGGCAATACTGAAGCTTTCTTT
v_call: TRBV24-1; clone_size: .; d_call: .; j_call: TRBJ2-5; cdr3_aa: CATSGFGETQYF; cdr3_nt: TGTGCCACCAGTGGTTTCGGGGAGACCCAGTACTTC
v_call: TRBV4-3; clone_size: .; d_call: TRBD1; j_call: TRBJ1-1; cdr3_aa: CASSQDPSDRVRAFF; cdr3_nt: TGCGCCAGCAGCCAAGACCCATCGGACAGGGTTCGGGCTTTCTTT
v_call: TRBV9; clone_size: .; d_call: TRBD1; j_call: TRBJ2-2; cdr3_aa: CASSVISGQGAFGELFF; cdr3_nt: TGTGCCAGCAGCGTAATTTCGGGACAGGGGGCCTTCGGGGAGCTGTTTTTT
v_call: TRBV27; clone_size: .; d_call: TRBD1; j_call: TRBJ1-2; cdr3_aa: CASSRDRGYGYTF; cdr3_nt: TGTGCCAGCAGTCGAGACAGGGGCTATGGCTACACCTTC
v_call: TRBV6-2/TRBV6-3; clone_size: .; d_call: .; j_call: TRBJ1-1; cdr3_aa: CASSRQVNTEAFF; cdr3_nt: TGTGCCAGCAGTAGACAGGTGAACACTGAAGCTTTCTTT
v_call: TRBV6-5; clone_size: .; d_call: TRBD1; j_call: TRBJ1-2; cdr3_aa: CASIKGDRGNYGYTF; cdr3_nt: TGTGCCAGCATCAAAGGGGACAGGGGGAACTATGGCTACACCTTC
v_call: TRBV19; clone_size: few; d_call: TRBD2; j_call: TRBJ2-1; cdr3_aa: CAVRPAGGRGGEQFF; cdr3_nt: TGTGCCGTCAGACCCGCGGGGGGCAGGGGTGGTGAGCAGTTCTTC
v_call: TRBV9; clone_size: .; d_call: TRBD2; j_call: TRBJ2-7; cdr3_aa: CASSGSGSGYEQYF; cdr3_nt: TGTGCCAGCAGTGGAAGCGGGAGCGGGTACGAGCAGTACTTC
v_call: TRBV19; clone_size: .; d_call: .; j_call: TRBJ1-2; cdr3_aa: CASSDLRLSDGYTF; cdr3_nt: TGTGCCAGTAGCGATCTTAGGTTGTCGGATGGCTACACCTTC
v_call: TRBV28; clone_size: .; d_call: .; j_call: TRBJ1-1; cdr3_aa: CASRLGVTNTEAFF; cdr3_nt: TGTGCCAGCAGGCTAGGGGTAACGAACACTGAAGCTTTCTTT
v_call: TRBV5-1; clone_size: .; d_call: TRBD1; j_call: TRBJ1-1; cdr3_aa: CASSPLDRGITEAFF; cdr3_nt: TGCGCCAGCAGCCCGCTGGACAGGGGGATCACTGAAGCTTTCTTT
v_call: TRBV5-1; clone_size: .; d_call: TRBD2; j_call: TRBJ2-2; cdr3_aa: CASKAGGNTGELFF; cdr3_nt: TGCGCCAGCAAAGCGGGGGGAAACACCGGGGAGCTGTTTTTT